The 16 T cell receptor beta chains presented below share a single source sample, sequenced in a study of spatial heterogeneity in lung cancer. TCRdb re-called the 5' RACE reads with MiXCR, one entry per CDR3 protein. The sample yields 1,500 to 2,000 distinct CDR3 sequences, 4.5% to 7% seen once. Indicated time point: sample taken at primary tumor resection. Findings of the study overall: Counts that tracked tumor mutation counts were those of expanded intratumoral alpha and beta TCRs.

Their recognized antigens are unknown. The sequencing used lung tumor tissue, collected at surgery. The receptors were sampled from a male donor with early-stage non-small cell lung cancer.

This clonotype was found many times. The J gene is TRBJ1-1, the V gene TRBV12-3 or TRBV12-4; D ambiguous. Between the trimmed V and J ends, which lost 5 bases and 4 bases, there was a span of 8 bases. CDR3 length equals 12 residues. CDR3 in amino acids: CASSQTRTEAFF. DNA of the CDR3: TGTGCCAGCAGTCAAACACGCACTGAAGCTTTCTTT.

Sample share makes this clonotype large. The gene calls are TRBV18 and TRBJ2-7; 7 bases are a match to TRBD2. CDR1 and CDR2 (germline): KGHSH, LQKENI. This CDR3 is 12 amino acids long. After removal of 6 bases from V and 6 bases from J, the junction contained 5 bases not matched to a gene. CDR3 coding DNA: TGTGCCAGCTCGCCCGGGGGGAGCGAGCAGTACTTC. This codes for CASSPGGSEQYF.

Concerning this clonotype: A junction boundary mismatches the germline segment, possibly from a read error. The chain joins TRBV28 to TRBJ1-1; possible D gene TRBD1, 5 bases. Germline values: CDR1 MDHEN, CDR2 SYDVKM. The CDR3 contains 14 residues. CDR3 loop: CDSSLRRTNTEAFF. Here the CDR3 DNA reads TGTGACAGCAGCCTACGGCGGACAAATACTGAAGCTTTCTTT.

This clonotype was detected ten times or more. The rearrangement joins TRBV20-1 to TRBJ1-4; a possible D gene is TRBD1 (5 bases). Germline CDR1 reads DFQATT; CDR2 reads SNEGSKA (reference sequence). Trimming stripped 6 bases from V and 7 bases from J, with 18 bases between. The CDR3 is 14 amino acids. In DNA form, the CDR3 reads TGCAGTGCGGCCCCCGGCGGGGGAGGTGAAAAACTGTTTTTT. Encoded protein: CSAAPGGGGEKLFF.

Within the sample, this clonotype is medium-sized (0.01 to 0.1%). This chain connects TRBV5-5 to TRBJ2-7; D not certain. Germline-derived CDR1 and CDR2 are SGHKS and YYEKEE (reference sequence). Trimming cost V 0 bases and J 5 bases, with 3 bases left between them. The length of the CDR3 is 11 residues. The CDR3 loop is CASSLGDEQYF. CDR3 sequence (DNA): TGTGCCAGCAGCTTGGGGGACGAGCAGTACTTC.

In its sample, this clonotype is large. The chain combines TRBV28 with TRBJ1-2, with D perhaps TRBD1 (6 bases). The ends were cut back, 3 bases at V and 6 bases at J, with 11 bases in the middle. The CDR3 spans 13 residues. Germline V gene data show CDR1 as MDHEN and CDR2 as SYDVKM. The CDR3 spells CASSLSGVDGYTF. The CDR3 nucleotides are TGTGCCAGCAGTTTGTCAGGGGTGGATGGCTACACCTTC.

The chain recombines TRBV7-2 with TRBJ2-3, with a possible D match to TRBD2 (6 bases). The CDR3 length is 12 residues. Per germline, CDR1 SGHTA and CDR2 FQGNSA. Trimming shortened V by 5 bases and J by 12 bases, and 15 bases separated the two germline ends. The CDR3 DNA reads as TGTGCCAGCAGCCCCCTGCGGGACCGCCAGTATTTT. It is translated as CASSPLRDRQYF. Full variable domain (rest looked up from reference TRBV7-2 and TRBJ2-3): GAGVSQSPSNKVTEKGKDVELRCDPISGHTALYWYRQSLGQGLEFLIYFQGNSAPDKSGLPSDRFSAERTGGSVSTLTIQRTQQEDSAVYLCASSPLRDRQYFGPGTRLTVL.

This clonotype counts as medium-sized (0.01 to 0.1%). The genes are TRBV28 and TRBJ2-7; possible D gene TRBD2, 5 bases. The germline CDR1 and CDR2 sequences are MDHEN and SYDVKM. CDR3 length equals 15 residues. With 2 bases removed from V and 4 bases from J, the gap between germline ends came to 15 bases. DNA for the CDR3: TGTGCCAGCAGTTTACCGGGGTCCACCCATTACGAGCAGTACTTC. Protein sequence: CASSLPGSTHYEQYF.

This clonotype is labeled medium-sized. This chain uses TRBV30 with TRBJ2-7; either TRBD1 or TRBD2 may fit D (6 bases each). The CDR3 totals 14 residues. CDR1 and CDR2 (germline): GTSNPN, SVGIG (reference sequence). The ends were cut back, 3 bases at V and 4 bases at J, with 16 bases in the middle. The CDR3 protein is CAWRKRGATYEQYF. The CDR3 DNA reads TGTGCCTGGAGGAAGAGGGGGGCGACATACGAGCAGTACTTC.

Judged by abundance, this clonotype is medium-sized. CDR3 bases: TGTGCCACCAGTCGGGGATATGGGAGCAATCAGCCCCAGCATTTT. Its translation is CATSRGYGSNQPQHF. The J gene is TRBJ1-5, the V gene TRBV24-1; D gene unclear. The V end lost 6 bases, the J end lost 1 base, and 12 bases lay between the germline ends. The CDR3 is 15 residues long. Germline-derived CDR1 and CDR2 are KGHDR and SFDVKD.

Judged by abundance, this clonotype is medium-sized (0.01 to 0.1%). The CDR3 spells CATSTLFWTSGGNTDTQYF. CDR3 DNA: TGTGCCACCAGCACCCTTTTCTGGACTAGCGGGGGTAACACAGATACGCAGTATTTT. This sequence joins TRBV15 and TRBJ2-3, with 13 nucleotides matching TRBD2. Germline V CDR1 and CDR2: LNHNV, YYDKDF (reference sequence). With 4 bases clipped from V and 2 bases from J, the junction kept 12 bases outside the gene matches. The CDR3 sequence is 19 residues long.

This clonotype was seen ten or more times. The genes are TRBV5-6 and TRBJ2-5; TRBD1 matches 8 bases. With V trimmed by 0 bases and J by 3 bases, 4 bases remained unmatched. CDR3 size: 15 residues. Germline lookup yields CDR1 SGHDT and CDR2 YYEEEE. CDR3 sequence reads: CASSLARTGKETQYF. CDR3 nucleotide sequence: TGTGCCAGCAGCTTGGCCCGGACAGGGAAAGAGACCCAGTACTTC.

By its share, this clonotype is medium-sized. The chain links TRBV7-8 to TRBJ2-1, with 9 bases that match TRBD2. The V gene end was trimmed by 4 bases and the J gene end by 3 bases; junction bases not matched to a gene: 4. CDR1 and CDR2 from the germline V gene are SGHVS and FQNEAQ. The CDR3 is 15 amino acids. The CDR3 spells CASSSLAGLYNEQFF. CDR3 in DNA: TGTGCCAGCAGCTCACTAGCGGGCCTCTACAATGAGCAGTTCTTC. Supplemented by reference TRBV7-8 and TRBJ2-1, the full variable domain reads GAGVSQSPRYKVAKRGQDVALRCDPISGHVSLFWYQQALGQGPEFLTYFQNEAQLDKSGLPSDRFFAERPEGSVSTLKIQRTQQEDSAVYLCASSSLAGLYNEQFFGPGTRLTVL.

This clonotype turned up a few times. The chain uses TRBV5-5 and TRBJ2-6, with 9 bases lining up with TRBD1. CDR3 size: 17 residues. J was trimmed by 2 bases and V by 3 bases; bases with no gene match: 6. CDR1 and CDR2 from the germline V gene are SGHKS and YYEKEE (reference sequence). CDR3 sequence: CASSWRDREAGANVLTF. For the CDR3, the DNA is TGTGCCAGCAGCTGGAGGGACAGGGAGGCTGGGGCCAACGTCCTGACTTTC. Filled out from reference TRBV5-5 and TRBJ2-6, the complete variable domain reads DAGVTQSPTHLIKTRGQQVTLRCSPISGHKSVSWYQQVLGQGPQFIFQYYEKEERGRGNFPDRFSARQFPNYSSELNVNALLLGDSALYLCASSWRDREAGANVLTFGAGSRLTVL.

The chain is built from TRBV18 and TRBJ2-1; D is uncertain. Trimming removed 2 bases at V and 4 bases at J, with 3 bases between. Per the germline V gene, CDR1 is KGHSH and CDR2 is LQKENI. The CDR3 sequence is 12 residues long. DNA for the CDR3: TGTGCCAGCTCACCAGGGTACAATGAGCAGTTCTTC. It specifies CASSPGYNEQFF.

This clonotype came up many times. The genes are TRBV18 and TRBJ1-3; D gene uncertain. Germline CDR1 and CDR2: KGHSH and LQKENI. The length of the CDR3 is 16 residues. The ends were cut back, 3 bases at V and 0 bases at J, with 12 bases in the middle. The CDR3 reads CASSPGGILSGNTIYF. The DNA of the CDR3 is TGTGCCAGCTCACCGGGTGGGATCCTCTCTGGAAACACCATATATTTT.